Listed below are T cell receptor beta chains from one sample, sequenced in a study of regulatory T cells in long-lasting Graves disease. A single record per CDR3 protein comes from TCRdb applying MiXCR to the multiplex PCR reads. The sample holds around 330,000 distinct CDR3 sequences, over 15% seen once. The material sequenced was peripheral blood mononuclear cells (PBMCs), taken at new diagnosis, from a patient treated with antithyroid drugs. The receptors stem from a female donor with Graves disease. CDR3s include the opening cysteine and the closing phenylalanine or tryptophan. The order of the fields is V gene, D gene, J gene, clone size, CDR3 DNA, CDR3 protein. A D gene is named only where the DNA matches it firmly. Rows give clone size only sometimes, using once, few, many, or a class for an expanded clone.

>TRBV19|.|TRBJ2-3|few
TGTGCCAGTAGTCTCAGGGGGGATTTCACAGATACGCAGTATTTT
CASSLRGDFTDTQYF
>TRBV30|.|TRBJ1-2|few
TGTGCCTGGAGTGACCCTCCGGGTGGCTACACCTTC
CAWSDPPGGYTF
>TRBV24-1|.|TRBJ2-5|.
TGTGCCACCAGTGATGGGGATTCCGGAGAGACCCAGTACTTC
CATSDGDSGETQYF
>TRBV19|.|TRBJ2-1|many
TGTGCCAGTAGTCCATTTAGCGGAGGGGTAGTGTACAATGAGCAGTTCTTC
CASSPFSGGVVYNEQFF
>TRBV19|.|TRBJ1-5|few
TGTGCCAGTAGTATACGCCAGAACCAGCATTTT
CASSIRQNQHF
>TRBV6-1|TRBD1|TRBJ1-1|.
TGTGCCAGCAGTGGCAAACAGGGGGCCACTGAAGCTTTCTTT
CASSGKQGATEAFF
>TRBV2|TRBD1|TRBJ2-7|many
TGTGCCAGGGAGGGGCCCCAGGGGGCGCGGGGCGAGCAGTACTTC
CAREGPQGARGEQYF
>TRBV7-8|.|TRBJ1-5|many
TGTGCCAGCAGCTTAGACATCGGGTTCGGCAATCAGCCCCAGCATTTT
CASSLDIGFGNQPQHF
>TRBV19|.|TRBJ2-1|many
TGTGCCAGTAGCCCCGACAGCCGGGGCCGCAATGAGCAGTTCTTC
CASSPDSRGRNEQFF
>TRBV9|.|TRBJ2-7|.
TGTGCCAGCAGCCAAGCTTTCAGGGACTACGAGCAGTACTTC
CASSQAFRDYEQYF
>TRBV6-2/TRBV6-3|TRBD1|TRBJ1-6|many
TGTGCCAGCAGTGAATGGGACAGGGATTCACCCCTCCACTTT
CASSEWDRDSPLHF
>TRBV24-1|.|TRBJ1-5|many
TGTGCCACCAGTTCCGACGGAAACAATCAGCCCCAGCATTTT
CATSSDGNNQPQHF
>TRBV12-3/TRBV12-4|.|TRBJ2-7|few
TGTGCCAGCAGATCCGGGGACGGTTCAGAGCAGTACTTC
CASRSGDGSEQYF
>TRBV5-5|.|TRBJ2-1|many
TGTGCCAGCACCACCGGACGGGCCCACAATGAGCAGTTCTTC
CASTTGRAHNEQFF
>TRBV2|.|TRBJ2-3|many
TGTGCCAGCAGTGCCCGGGAAATCCGATCAGATACGCAGTATTTT
CASSAREIRSDTQYF
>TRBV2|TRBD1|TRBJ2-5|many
TGTGCCAGCGGCAGGGGGGAGACCCAGTACTTC
CASGRGETQYF
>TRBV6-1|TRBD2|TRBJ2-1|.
TGTGCCAGCAAGAGCGGGAGGGTCTACAATGAGCAGTTCTTC
CASKSGRVYNEQFF
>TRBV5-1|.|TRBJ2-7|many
TGCGCCAGCAGCATCGCCCTACTAGCCTCCCACGAGCAGTACTTC
CASSIALLASHEQYF
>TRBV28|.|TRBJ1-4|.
TGTGCCAGCACCTATGGGGTGGAAAAACTGTTTTTT
CASTYGVEKLFF
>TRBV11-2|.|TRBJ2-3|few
TGTGCCAGCAGCATCCCTCTAAAGTATACGCAGTATTTT
CASSIPLKYTQYF
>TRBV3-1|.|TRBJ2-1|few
TGTGCCAGCAGCCAAGATCTGGGACGCTACAATGAGCAGTTCTTC
CASSQDLGRYNEQFF
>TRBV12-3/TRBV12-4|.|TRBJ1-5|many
TGTGCCAGCAGTTTCGGAGGGCTCAATCAGCCCCAGCATTTT
CASSFGGLNQPQHF
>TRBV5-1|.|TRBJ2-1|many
TGCGCCAGCAGCTGGACTGTTAGCTCCTACAATGAGCAGTTCTTC
CASSWTVSSYNEQFF
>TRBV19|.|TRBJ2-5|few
TGTGCCAGTAGTATCGGGGGGCGAGAGACCCAGTACTTC
CASSIGGRETQYF
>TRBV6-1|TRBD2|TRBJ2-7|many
TGTGCCAGCAGCGAGACTAGCGGCTTTACCTACGAGCAGTACTTC
CASSETSGFTYEQYF
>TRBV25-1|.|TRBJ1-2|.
TGTGCCAGCAGTGAATACGGCGCTGGCTACACCTTC
CASSEYGAGYTF
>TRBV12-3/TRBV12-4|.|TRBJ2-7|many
TGTGCCAGCAGTTGGGGGCGGGGTTCCTACGAGCAGTACTTC
CASSWGRGSYEQYF
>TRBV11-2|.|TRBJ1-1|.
TGTGCCAGCAGCTTTGGAGAGAACACTGAAGCTTTCTTT
CASSFGENTEAFF
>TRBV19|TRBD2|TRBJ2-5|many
TGTGCCAGTACCCGCGGGGCGGGAGGGCCAACCCAAGAGACCCAGTACTTC
CASTRGAGGPTQETQYF
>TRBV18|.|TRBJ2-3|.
TGTGCCAGCTCACCAGGGCCCGAGGATACGCAGTATTTT
CASSPGPEDTQYF
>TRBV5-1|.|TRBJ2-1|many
TGCGCCAGCAGCTTGGAGCGGACCCGGGGCAATGAGCAGTTCTTC
CASSLERTRGNEQFF
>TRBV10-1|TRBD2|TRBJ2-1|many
TGCGCCAGCAGTGAGTCGCCTAGCGGGAGAAAGCAGTTCTTC
CASSESPSGRKQFF
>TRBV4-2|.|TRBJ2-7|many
TGTGCCAGCAGCCACTGGGTCGGTTACGAGCAGTACTTC
CASSHWVGYEQYF
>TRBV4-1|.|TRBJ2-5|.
TGCGCCAGCAGCCAAGATCTGCCGGGCAGCCTAAAAACCCAAGAGACCCAGTACTTC
CASSQDLPGSLKTQETQYF
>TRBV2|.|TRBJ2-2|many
TGTGCCAGCAGCCTTATATTTAACACCGGGGAGCTGTTTTTT
CASSLIFNTGELFF
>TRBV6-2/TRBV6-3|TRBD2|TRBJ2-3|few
TGTGCCAGCAGCCCCCTCCCTAGCGGGACCGCCCTCGGTGCTAGCACAGATACGCAGTATTTT
CASSPLPSGTALGASTDTQYF
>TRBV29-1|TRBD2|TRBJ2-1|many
TGCAGCGTAGGACTAGACAGTCGGTTCTACAATGAGCAGTTCTTC
CSVGLDSRFYNEQFF
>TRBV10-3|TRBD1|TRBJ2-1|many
TGTGCCATCAGTGAGTCAGGACAGGGATCCTACAATGAGCAGTTCTTC
CAISESGQGSYNEQFF
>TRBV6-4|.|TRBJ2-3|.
TGTGCCAGCAGCGCGGGACATAGCACAGATACGCAGTATTTT
CASSAGHSTDTQYF
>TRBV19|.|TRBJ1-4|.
TGTGCCAGTAAAGTGGGAAACAGGGTAACTAATGAAAAACTGTTTTTT
CASKVGNRVTNEKLFF
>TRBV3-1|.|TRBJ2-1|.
TGTGCCAGCAGCCGCAATGTGGTGGGAGACGAGCAGTTCTTC
CASSRNVVGDEQFF
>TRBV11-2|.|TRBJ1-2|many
TGTGCCAGCAGCCCCTCCTGGCCCTCTAACTATGGCTACACCTTC
CASSPSWPSNYGYTF
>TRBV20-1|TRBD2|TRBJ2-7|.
TGCAGTGCTAGAGATCGGGGGGGTAGCGGGAGATTCGACGAGCAGTACTTC
CSARDRGGSGRFDEQYF
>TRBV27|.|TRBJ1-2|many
TGTGCCAGCAGTCCCCGAGAGGGCGATGGCTACACCTTC
CASSPREGDGYTF
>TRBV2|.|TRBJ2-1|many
TGTGCCAGCAGTCAGAACCCCGAGCAGTTCTTC
CASSQNPEQFF
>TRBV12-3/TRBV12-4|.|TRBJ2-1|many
TGTGCCAGCAGTTTGGGCCCAACCGGGCACAATGAGCAGTTCTTC
CASSLGPTGHNEQFF
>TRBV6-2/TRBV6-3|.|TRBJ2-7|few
TGTGCCAGCACGAGGGCCTACGAGCAGTACTTC
CASTRAYEQYF
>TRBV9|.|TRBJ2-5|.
TGTGCCAGCAGCGTAGCCCCTACCCACCAAGAGACCCAGTACTTC
CASSVAPTHQETQYF
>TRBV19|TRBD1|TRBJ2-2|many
TGTGCCAGTAGTGGGCTTCCGGGACAGGGCGCCACCGGGGAGCTGTTTTTT
CASSGLPGQGATGELFF
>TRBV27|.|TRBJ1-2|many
TGTGCCAGCAGTTTAATTGGGGCCGGCTATGGCTACACCTTC
CASSLIGAGYGYTF
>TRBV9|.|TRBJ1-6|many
TGTGCCAGCAGCGTAGCCGGGGATTCACCCCTCCACTTT
CASSVAGDSPLHF
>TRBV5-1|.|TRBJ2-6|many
TGCGCCAGCAGCGGTGGTGGTTCGTCACTTGGGGCCAACGTCCTGACTTTC
CASSGGGSSLGANVLTF
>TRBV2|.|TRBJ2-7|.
TGTGCCAGCAGGGAGGACGGTTTTTCGCGGGAGCAGTACTTC
CASREDGFSREQYF
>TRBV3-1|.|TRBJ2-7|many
TGTGCCAGCAGCCGGCCGACAGAGGACGAGCAGTACTTC
CASSRPTEDEQYF
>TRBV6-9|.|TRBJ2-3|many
TGTGCCAGCAGTTACGATACAAGTCTCTACACAGATACGCAGTATTTT
CASSYDTSLYTDTQYF
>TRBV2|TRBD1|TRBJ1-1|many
TGTGCCAGCAGTGAGGAGGGGGCGGCGAACACTGAAGCTTTCTTT
CASSEEGAANTEAFF
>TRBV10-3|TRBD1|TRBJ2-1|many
TGTGCCATCACCTGGGACAGGGAGGGGGGTATACCCTACAATGAGCAGTTCTTC
CAITWDREGGIPYNEQFF